This T cell receptor (beta chain) was recorded in a study of CD8+ T cells in alopecia areata. With regard to this clone: The target antigen is unknown.

Extracted RNA was reverse transcribed, and the resulting cDNA served as sequencing template. The data were produced by immunoSEQ multiplex PCR, yet TCRdb's version contains in-frame clones alone and is incomplete. This table holds 120,000 or so clones, roughly 50% found once. T lymphocytes (CD4+ and CD8+) were sorted from PBMCs. Germline CDR1 is MDHEN and CDR2 is SYDVKM. Trimming stripped 6 bases from V and 6 bases from J, with 15 bases between. The CDR3 loop spans 13 amino acids. Study-level points and caveats: Normal scalp had lower clonality than lesional scalp, with alopecia totalis/universalis lesions showing this most strongly. Unlike in mice, where it was clearer, TCR sharing across patients was less clear, possibly HLA-related. The study also sequences resident alphabeta T cells of normal skin in scalp samples.

The origin of this receptor is a human donor with alopecia areata. The source material was NKG2D-low CD8+ T cells sorted from blood. The chain couples TRBV28 to TRBJ2-7, with D tentatively TRBD1 (5 bases). CDR3 sequence reads: CASSLGWGREQYF. As DNA, the CDR3 is TGTGCCAGCAGCCTCGGGTGGGGCCGCGAGCAGTACTTC.